This T cell receptor (beta chain) is drawn from a study of blood T cell repertoires in COVID-19. Study at large: There were acute and convalescent COVID-19 samples, and they came from the United States, Italy and Spain.

Enrolled during active infection, Seattle patients were then followed longitudinally. Original methodology: How many nucleated cells were present was estimated from reference gene primer amplification. Profiling relied on immunoSEQ multiplex PCR, and the TCRdb table lists in-frame clones only, not all of them. That table gives V, J and clone size, and the DNA gave D and trimming. The sample lists 220,000 or so clones, more than 75% occurring once. This TCR was sampled from a woman over 75 with COVID-19, enrolled during active disease. The material sequenced was peripheral blood.

The CDR3 here is CASSPAGNSFYEQYF. The CDR3 DNA reads as TGCGCCAGCAGCCCGGCGGGGAATTCATTCTACGAGCAGTACTTC. The chain couples TRBV5-1 to TRBJ2-7, with D perhaps TRBD2 (6 bases). Trimming took 4 bases from V and 3 from J, leaving 17 bases between them. The germline V gene encodes CDR1 SGHRS and CDR2 YFSETQ. This CDR3 spans 15 amino acids.